These 19 T cell receptor beta chains originate from one sample sequenced in a study of blood T cell repertoires in COVID-19. The protocol was immunoSEQ multiplex PCR, while the TCRdb copy is restricted to in-frame clones and leaves out a portion. Of 250,000 to 300,000 clones listed, around 84% are singletons. The sample comprised PBMCs or T cells enriched from blood (not recorded which). Source of these receptors: a young man with acute COVID-19.

The rearrangement joins TRBV28 to TRBJ2-1; unclear D gene. CDR3 length: 16 residues. Per germline, CDR1 MDHEN and CDR2 SYDVKM. Trimming removed 6 bases from V and 0 bases from J, with 15 bases in between. For the CDR3, the DNA is TGTGCCAGCAGGCCCGGGTCTACCAGCTCCTACAATGAGCAGTTCTTC. Its translation is CASRPGSTSSYNEQFF. Complete variable domain (other parts from reference TRBV28 and TRBJ2-1): DVKVTQSSRYLVKRTGEKVFLECVQDMDHENMFWYRQDPGLGLRLIYFSYDVKMKEKGDIPEGYSVSREKKERFSLILESASTNQTSMYLCASRPGSTSSYNEQFFGPGTRLTVL.

In its sample, this clone was seen once. V usage is TRBV15 and J usage is TRBJ2-4, with 11 positions matching TRBD2. V was pared by 0 bases and J by 0 bases, with 4 bases of the junction left unmatched. Germline V gene sequence: CDR1 LNHNV, CDR2 YYDKDF (reference sequence). This CDR3 is built from 18 residues. The CDR3 DNA sequence: TGTGCCACCAGCAGAGACAGGACTAGCGGGCGAGCCAAAAACATTCAGTACTTC. Residues: CATSRDRTSGRAKNIQYF. The variable domain in full, completed from reference TRBV15 and TRBJ2-4, reads DAMVIQNPRYQVTQFGKPVTLSCSQTLNHNVMYWYQQKSSQAPKLLFHYYDKDFNNEADTPDNFQSRRPNTSFCFLDIRSPGLGDTAMYLCATSRDRTSGRAKNIQYFGAGTRLSVL.

This chain links TRBV11-3 with TRBJ2-2; D is undetermined. Trimming removed 7 bases at V and 6 bases at J, with 12 bases between. The CDR3 consists of 13 residues. CDR1 SGHNT and CDR2 YENEEA come from the germline V gene. In nucleotides, the CDR3 is TGTGCCAGCACCTACCTCGCCTCCGGGGAGCTGTTTTTT. It encodes CASTYLASGELFF.

V gene TRBV27 combines with J gene TRBJ2-1, with D perhaps matching TRBD2 (6 bases). CDR1 is MNHEY, CDR2 SMNVEV, per germline (reference sequence). The CDR3 is 16 amino acids. V lost 7 bases and J lost 9, with 25 bases in between. CDR3 residues: CASTLSMGRLFGEQFF. The CDR3 DNA is TGTGCCAGCACTCTAAGTATGGGGAGGCTATTCGGTGAGCAGTTCTTC.

V gene TRBV29-1 combines with J gene TRBJ1-4; D might be TRBD1 (5 bases). This CDR3 contains 13 residues. The V and J ends lost 4 bases and 7 bases respectively, with 13 bases between them. Germline CDR1 and CDR2: SQVTM and ANQGSEA. CDR3 bases: TGCAGCGTTGTAGAGGGGCCGGGTGAAAAACTGTTTTTT. It encodes CSVVEGPGEKLFF.

V gene TRBV2 combines with J gene TRBJ1-6; D possibly corresponds to TRBD1 (5 bases). The V end was cut by 5 bases, the J end by 9 bases, with 11 bases between. This CDR3 has 13 amino acids. Germline-derived CDR1 and CDR2 are SNHLY and FYNNEI. CDR3 nucleotides: TGTGCCAGCAGTACAGGCCAGGGTTCACCCCTCCACTTT. This sequence encodes CASSTGQGSPLHF. The complete variable domain, with remaining parts taken from reference TRBV2 and TRBJ1-6, reads EPEVTQTPSHQVTQMGQEVILRCVPISNHLYFYWYRQILGQKVEFLVSFYNNEISEKSEIFDDQFSVERPDGSNFTLKIRSTKLEDSAMYFCASSTGQGSPLHFGNGTRLTVT.

The rearrangement links TRBV19 to TRBJ2-7, with 11 bases lining up with TRBD2. The CDR3 runs 13 residues. V trimming: 9 bases; J trimming: 4 bases; junction bases outside the gene matches: 5. The germline V gene has CDR1 LNHDA and CDR2 SQIVND (reference sequence). CDR3 bases: TGTGCCAGAGAGACTAGCGGGACTTACGAGCAGTACGTC. It encodes CARETSGTYEQYV.

This clone was picked up one time. The rearrangement joins TRBV6-5 to TRBJ1-4; D not resolved. Germline V lookup: CDR1 MNHEY, CDR2 SVGAGI. The CDR3 spans 15 residues. With 6 bases removed from V and 8 bases from J, the gap between germline ends came to 19 bases. As DNA, the CDR3 is TGTGCCAGCAGATCCTTGACCTCGGGTCAGGAAAAACTGTTTTTT. This encodes CASRSLTSGQEKLFF.

This clone was detected only once. The V call is TRBV7-9, the J call TRBJ1-6; a possible D gene is TRBD1 (6 bases). Germline assignment: CDR1 SEHNR and CDR2 FQNEAQ (reference sequence). The CDR3 contains 14 residues. V was cut by 5 bases and J by 5 bases, with 10 bases left in between. This CDR3 reads CASSEGQNNSPLHF. DNA of the CDR3: TGTGCCAGCAGCGAGGGACAAAATAATTCACCCCTCCACTTT. Supplemented by reference TRBV7-9 and TRBJ1-6, the full variable domain reads DTGVSQNPRHKITKRGQNVTFRCDPISEHNRLYWYRQTLGQGPEFLTYFQNEAQLEKSRLLSDRFSAERPKGSFSTLEIQRTEQGDSAMYLCASSEGQNNSPLHFGNGTRLTVT.

The V call is TRBV4-3, the J call TRBJ2-1, with D maybe TRBD1 (6 bases). CDR3 length: 18 residues. V gave up 5 bases and J gave up 4 bases, with 24 bases separating them. Per germline, CDR1 LGHNA and CDR2 YSLEER. CDR3 nucleotide sequence: TGCGCCAGCAGCAATCAACCCGGACAGACAACCCCATACAATGAGCAGTTCTTC. Translation: CASSNQPGQTTPYNEQFF.

The chain uses TRBV15 and TRBJ2-1; 14 nucleotides match TRBD2. This CDR3 is built from 14 residues. Germline CDR1 LNHNV, CDR2 YYDKDF (reference sequence). The V and J ends lost 5 bases and 8 bases, in that order; junction bases with no gene match: 2. The DNA of the CDR3 is TGTGCCACCAGCCGGGGACTAGCGGGAGATGAGCAGTTCTTC. As protein: CATSRGLAGDEQFF.

This clone turned up a few times. The genes are TRBV19 and TRBJ1-2, with TRBD1 as a possible D gene (6 bases). V was clipped by 0 bases and J by 6 bases, with 20 bases between them. The CDR3 is made up of 17 amino acids. Germline V gives CDR1 LNHDA, CDR2 SQIVND (reference sequence). CDR3 sequence (DNA): TGTGCCAGTAGTATAGATCTATCGAGCGTGGGGGCACATGGCTACACCTTC. This codes for CASSIDLSSVGAHGYTF.

This chain links TRBV12-3 or TRBV12-4 with TRBJ2-3; D remains ambiguous. CDR3 size: 13 residues. The ends were cut back, 6 bases at V and 4 bases at J, with 11 bases in the middle. CDR3 region: CASSPETSDTQYF. CDR3 DNA: TGTGCCAGCAGCCCCGAAACATCAGATACGCAGTATTTT.

The rearrangement uses TRBV5-1 and TRBJ2-7; D possibly corresponds to TRBD2 (6 bases). The CDR3 totals 13 residues. The V gene lost 3 bases and the J gene lost 6 bases, with 13 bases spanning the gap. Germline values: CDR1 SGHRS, CDR2 YFSETQ. CDR3 nucleotide sequence: TGCGCCAGCAGCTATGGAGGGGCAGCCGAGCAGTACGTC. This gives the protein CASSYGGAAEQYV.

This clone was observed a handful of times. The gene calls are TRBV14 and TRBJ2-2; weak D call: TRBD2 (6 bases). The ends were cut back, 1 base at V and 0 bases at J, with 9 bases in the middle. Germline values: CDR1 SGHDN, CDR2 FVKESK. The CDR3 has 16 residues. CDR3 region: CASSQVAGSNTGELFF. In nucleotides, the CDR3 is TGTGCCAGCAGCCAAGTGGCGGGGTCGAACACCGGGGAGCTGTTTTTT. The variable domain in full, with the rest retrieved from reference TRBV14 and TRBJ2-2, is EAGVTQFPSHSVIEKGQTVTLRCDPISGHDNLYWYRRVMGKEIKFLLHFVKESKQDESGMPNNRFLAERTGGTYSTLKVQPAELEDSGVYFCASSQVAGSNTGELFFGEGSRLTVL.

The chain is built from TRBV28 and TRBJ1-2; the D gene is possibly TRBD1 (5 bases). Trimming removed 6 bases from V and 2 bases from J, with 13 bases in between. This CDR3 has 14 amino acids. Per the germline V gene, CDR1 is MDHEN and CDR2 is SYDVKM. Here the CDR3 DNA reads TGTGCCAGCAGACCCGGGGGGGAGAACTATGGCTACACCTTC. This translates into CASRPGGENYGYTF.

The chain couples TRBV24-1 to TRBJ1-1; no firm D call. Per the germline V gene, CDR1 is KGHDR and CDR2 is SFDVKD. The CDR3 totals 13 residues. Trimming shortened V by 1 base and J by 6 bases, and 8 bases separated the two germline ends. CDR3 amino acids: CATSDFLGAEAFF. The CDR3, as DNA: TGTGCCACCAGTGATTTTCTGGGCGCTGAAGCTTTCTTT.

This clone has only one observation. The chain links TRBV19 to TRBJ1-3; a possible D gene is TRBD1 (5 bases). The germline V gene has CDR1 LNHDA and CDR2 SQIVND (reference sequence). This CDR3 is 14 amino acids long. The CDR3, as DNA: TGTGTCACCCAAAGTCGGGGGTCTGGAAACACCATATATTTT. Protein: CVTQSRGSGNTIYF.

This sequence joins TRBV2 and TRBJ1-1; 8 bases are a match to TRBD1. J gave up 4 bases and V 9 bases, and 10 bases lay outside the gene matches. CDR3 length equals 14 residues. From germline, CDR1 is SNHLY and CDR2 FYNNEI. CDR3 coding DNA: TGTGCCAGAACCGGACAGGGAGGCGCCACTGAAGCTTTCTTT. Protein: CARTGQGGATEAFF.